The 20 T cell receptor beta chains listed next were all sequenced from one sample in a study of blood T cell repertoires in COVID-19 (dated by TCRdb to 2018 to 2021). Libraries were constructed by the immunoSEQ multiplex PCR assay. This immuneACCESS table, as held by TCRdb, lists in-frame sequences with V and J called but not all clones. Of the missing ones, under half trace to an unresolved V gene in checked studies; the others have no known cause. Across this sample there are around 250,000 clones, with roughly 80% seen only once. The ten largest clones add up to around 3.3% of the sample. The sequenced material came from peripheral blood. The receptors originated from a woman in her late teens or twenties with acute or convalescent COVID-19.

The chain couples TRBV15 to TRBJ2-7; 10 positions match TRBD2. Germline V CDR1 and CDR2: LNHNV, YYDKDF (reference sequence). CDR3 length: 15 amino acids. After removal of 0 bases from V and 6 bases from J, the junction contained 5 bases not matched to a gene. CDR3 nucleotides: TGTGCCACCAGCAGAGATCGGCTAGCGGGGGTCGAGCAGTACTTC. Encoded protein: CATSRDRLAGVEQYF.

The chain combines TRBV5-5 with TRBJ1-4, with 12 bases that match TRBD1. The germline CDR1 and CDR2 sequences are SGHKS and YYEKEE (reference sequence). The CDR3 sequence is 17 residues long. V dropped 4 bases and J dropped 4; count of bases not matched to a gene: 8. DNA for the CDR3: TGTGCCAGCAGCCCCGGGACAGGGGGCGAGGGTAATGAAAAACTGTTTTTT. Its translation is CASSPGTGGEGNEKLFF.

The gene calls are TRBV30 and TRBJ2-7; D might be TRBD2 (6 bases). The V gene lost 4 bases and the J gene lost 6 bases, with 13 bases spanning the gap. CDR3 size: 12 residues. Germline V CDR1 and CDR2: GTSNPN, SVGIG (reference sequence). The CDR3 DNA reads TGTGCCTGGATGACTCGGGGGTTCGAGCAGTACTTC. This encodes CAWMTRGFEQYF.

This chain connects TRBV27 to TRBJ2-1, with 7 bases lining up with TRBD1. CDR1 and CDR2 (germline): MNHEY, SMNVEV (reference sequence). J was trimmed by 6 bases and V by 2 bases; bases with no gene match: 4. The CDR3 runs to 14 residues. CDR3 loop: CASSLVAGGNEQFF. As DNA, the CDR3 is TGTGCCAGCAGTTTAGTCGCAGGGGGCAATGAGCAGTTCTTC.

The chain recombines TRBV29-1 with TRBJ2-1; TRBD1 matches at 9 bases. V shed 6 bases and J 10 bases; nucleotides not matched to a gene: 13. CDR1 is SQVTM, CDR2 ANQGSEA, per germline. There are 14 residues in the CDR3. The CDR3 reads CSVDRDRDQWEQFF. In DNA, the CDR3 is TGCAGCGTCGACCGGGACAGGGATCAGTGGGAGCAGTTCTTC.

The chain carries TRBV6-5 and TRBJ2-5; 7 nucleotides agree with TRBD1. CDR3 length: 13 amino acids. Germline lookup yields CDR1 MNHEY and CDR2 SVGAGI. The ends lost 5 bases at V and 5 bases at J; junction bases unmatched: 5. The CDR3 DNA reads TGTGCCAGCAGTCTAGGGGGCGTGGAGACCCAGTACTTC. This translates into CASSLGGVETQYF.

This clone was counted ten times or more. This chain uses TRBV5-6 with TRBJ1-3; D gene uncertain. The V gene lost 4 bases and the J gene lost 0 bases, with 11 bases spanning the gap. This CDR3 has 15 amino acids. Germline-derived CDR1 and CDR2 are SGHDT and YYEEEE. The CDR3, as DNA: TGTGCCAGCAGCGACGCGGGAAGCTCTGGAAACACCATATATTTT. Translation: CASSDAGSSGNTIYF.

This chain links TRBV5-1 with TRBJ2-5, with D perhaps matching TRBD1 (5 bases). The V gene's germline CDR1 is SGHRS and CDR2 YFSETQ. V lost 0 bases and J lost 5, with 11 bases in between. CDR3 length equals 14 residues. The DNA for the CDR3 is TGCGCCAGCAGCTTGGGAAGGGGCGCGGAGACCCAGTACTTC. Translation: CASSLGRGAETQYF.

This clone has only a few counts. V gene TRBV28 combines with J gene TRBJ2-7, with 9 bases lining up with TRBD1. The CDR3 consists of 14 residues. V was clipped by 6 bases and J by 5 bases; unmatched bases: 8. The germline CDR1 and CDR2 sequences are MDHEN and SYDVKM. The CDR3 is CASRRDREIHEQYF. The CDR3 DNA reads TGTGCCAGCAGGCGGGACAGGGAGATCCACGAGCAGTACTTC.

This clone has a handful of counts. Here the CDR3 DNA reads TGCGCCAGCAGCCAAGGCCCTGACACCTCCCGTGGCTACACCTTC. This gives the protein CASSQGPDTSRGYTF. The chain carries TRBV4-3 and TRBJ1-2; no firm D call. Trimming took 1 base from V and 7 from J, leaving 16 bases between them. CDR1 and CDR2 (germline): LGHNA, YSLEER. The CDR3 loop spans 15 amino acids.

This clone came up once. V is TRBV11-2 and J is TRBJ2-5; 9 bases match TRBD2. The germline gives CDR1 SGHAT, CDR2 FQNNGV. The V gene end was trimmed by 2 bases and the J gene end by 2 bases; junction bases not matched to a gene: 9. The CDR3 length is 17 residues. The CDR3 sequence: CASSLWGTSRPQETQYF. The DNA for the CDR3 is TGTGCCAGCAGCTTATGGGGGACTAGCCGGCCTCAAGAGACCCAGTACTTC.

The CDR3 protein is CASSGGLGFQPQHF. CDR3 sequence (DNA): TGTGCCAGCTCCGGGGGACTGGGTTTTCAGCCCCAGCATTTT. The chain employs TRBV27 and TRBJ1-5, with D possibly being TRBD1 (5 bases). Germline CDR1 and CDR2: MNHEY and SMNVEV (reference sequence). Trimming stripped 8 bases from V and 6 bases from J, with 17 bases between. The CDR3 is 14 amino acids.

In this sample, this clone turned up a few times. The chain's CDR3 is CASRPIAGRDSPLHF. The CDR3 DNA reads as TGTGCCAGCAGACCTATCGCGGGACGCGATTCACCCCTCCACTTT. The chain has TRBV6-5 and TRBJ1-6; TRBD1 is a possible D gene (5 bases). The V and J ends lost 6 bases and 8 bases respectively, with 17 bases between them. The CDR3 extends over 15 amino acids. CDR1 is MNHEY and CDR2 is SVGAGI in the germline V gene.

The rearrangement links TRBV6-6 to TRBJ2-7, with 8 nucleotides matching TRBD2. The trim removed 6 bases at V and 1 base at J, leaving 5 bases unmatched. The germline gives CDR1 MNHNY, CDR2 SVGAGI (reference sequence). The CDR3 has 14 amino acids. CDR3 loop: CASRTGTSSYEQYF. In DNA, the CDR3 is TGTGCCAGCAGGACCGGGACTAGTTCCTACGAGCAGTACTTC.

The rearrangement links TRBV27 to TRBJ2-7; D remains unclear. With 0 bases removed from V and 2 bases from J, the gap between germline ends came to 8 bases. There are 14 residues in the CDR3. CDR1 MNHEY and CDR2 SMNVEV come from the germline V gene (reference sequence). This CDR3 reads CASSLSVTPYEQYF. The CDR3, as DNA: TGTGCCAGCAGTTTATCTGTCACACCCTACGAGCAGTACTTC.

The chain couples TRBV14 to TRBJ2-2; 10 bases align to TRBD2. Trimming took 4 bases from V and 3 from J; bases not matched to a gene: 8. This CDR3 contains 17 residues. Germline V gives CDR1 SGHDN, CDR2 FVKESK. The CDR3 DNA reads as TGTGCCAGCAGCCCCCGGCTAGCGGGAGAGTACACCGGGGAGCTGTTTTTT. Translating gives CASSPRLAGEYTGELFF. The full variable domain, in which reference TRBV14 and TRBJ2-2 provide the parts outside the CDR3, is EAGVTQFPSHSVIEKGQTVTLRCDPISGHDNLYWYRRVMGKEIKFLLHFVKESKQDESGMPNNRFLAERTGGTYSTLKVQPAELEDSGVYFCASSPRLAGEYTGELFFGEGSRLTVL.

This sequence joins TRBV6-5 and TRBJ2-7; TRBD2 aligns across 7 bases. The CDR3 covers 15 residues. V was pared by 3 bases and J by 7 bases, with 12 bases of the junction left unmatched. Germline-derived CDR1 and CDR2 are MNHEY and SVGAGI. The CDR3 nucleotides read TGTGCCAGCAGTTATCAGTGGAGCGGGATTTGGGAGCAGTACTTC. As protein: CASSYQWSGIWEQYF.

The count of this clone is one. The V gene is TRBV28, the J gene TRBJ2-1; D remains ambiguous. The CDR3 has 12 residues. Germline CDR1 is MDHEN and CDR2 is SYDVKM. Trimming stripped 7 bases from V and 15 bases from J, with 19 bases between. The CDR3: CASTIPNEFPFF. CDR3 in DNA: TGTGCCAGCACCATCCCTAACGAGTTTCCGTTCTTC.

This clone was seen more than once but under ten times. The rearrangement uses TRBV2 and TRBJ1-1; TRBD1 might be the D (5 bases). Between the trimmed V and J ends, which lost 6 bases and 1 base, there was a span of 9 bases. This CDR3 is 13 amino acids long. In germline, CDR1 is SNHLY, CDR2 FYNNEI. This CDR3 reads CASRDTPNTEAFF. As DNA, the CDR3 is TGTGCCAGCAGGGACACTCCGAACACTGAAGCTTTCTTT. The variable domain in full, with the rest retrieved from reference TRBV2 and TRBJ1-1, is EPEVTQTPSHQVTQMGQEVILRCVPISNHLYFYWYRQILGQKVEFLVSFYNNEISEKSEIFDDQFSVERPDGSNFTLKIRSTKLEDSAMYFCASRDTPNTEAFFGQGTRLTVV.

This clone was picked up a small number of times. The chain uses TRBV2 and TRBJ2-7; D is unresolved. Germline CDR1 is SNHLY and CDR2 is FYNNEI. The CDR3 loop spans 12 amino acids. Trimming pared 6 bases from V and 2 bases from J, leaving 8 bases between. CDR3 nucleotides: TGTGCCAGCAGCAGGAAACCCTACGAGCAGTACTTC. Amino acids: CASSRKPYEQYF.